The next 17 T cell receptor beta chains were all read from a single sample in a study of blood T cells in healthy people across ages. A second PCR of 7 to 11 cycles used a sample-barcoded 5' primer and a J-beta primer mix. MiXCR, applied by TCRdb to the 5' RACE reads, yields one record per CDR3 protein. The table has about 700,000 distinct CDR3 sequences, about 30% seen once. Sample: blood. The receptors shown here come from a woman of 80 years or more in good health.

V gene TRBV2 combines with J gene TRBJ1-1; TRBD1 aligns across 7 bases. V was clipped by 6 bases and J by 4 bases; unmatched bases: 8. The germline CDR1 and CDR2 sequences are SNHLY and FYNNEI. The CDR3 runs to 14 residues. CDR3 DNA sequence: TGTGCCAGCAGGCTTAACTCAGGGGGCACTGAAGCTTTCTTT. Residues: CASRLNSGGTEAFF. The whole variable domain, filled in from reference TRBV2 and TRBJ1-1, reads EPEVTQTPSHQVTQMGQEVILRCVPISNHLYFYWYRQILGQKVEFLVSFYNNEISEKSEIFDDQFSVERPDGSNFTLKIRSTKLEDSAMYFCASRLNSGGTEAFFGQGTRLTVV.

The rearrangement links TRBV7-9 to TRBJ2-5; tentatively, D is TRBD1 (5 bases). Germline V gene sequence: CDR1 SEHNR, CDR2 FQNEAQ (reference sequence). This CDR3 has 15 amino acids. Between the trimmed V and J ends, which lost 5 bases and 4 bases, there was a span of 17 bases. The CDR3 DNA is TGTGCCAGCAGCCCGTTAGGGGCGTTAGGAGAGACCCAGTACTTC. This encodes CASSPLGALGETQYF.

Worth noting for this clonotype: One base away lies a much larger clone, so this may be a sequencing read error. The rearrangement uses TRBV7-2 and TRBJ2-7, with 8 nucleotides matching TRBD1. Germline V CDR1 and CDR2: SGHTA, FQGNSA. The CDR3 is 15 residues long. CDR3 in DNA: TGTGCCGGCAGCTTAGAGGGACAGGTCACCTACGAGCAGTACTTC. This encodes CAGSLEGQVTYEQYF. The variable domain in full, completed from reference TRBV7-2 and TRBJ2-7, reads GAGVSQSPSNKVTEKGKDVELRCDPISGHTALYWYRQSLGQGLEFLIYFQGNSAPDKSGLPSDRFSAERTGGSVSTLTIQRTQQEDSAVYLCAGSLEGQVTYEQYFGPGTRLTVT.

There are many counts of this clonotype. The rearrangement links TRBV20-1 to TRBJ1-2, with 10 bases aligning to TRBD1. The V gene's germline CDR1 is DFQATT and CDR2 SNEGSKA (reference sequence). After removal of 5 bases from V and 0 bases from J, the junction contained 9 bases not matched to a gene. CDR3 size: 16 residues. CDR3 DNA: TGCAGTGCTTACGACAGGGGGCACTCCTCTAACTATGGCTACACCTTC. Its protein is CSAYDRGHSSNYGYTF.

This clonotype came up a few times. Being one base from a much bigger clone, this may be a read error. The rearrangement joins TRBV6-5 to TRBJ2-5; 8 bases are a match to TRBD1. Germline CDR1 is MNHEY and CDR2 is SVGAGI. V shed 6 bases, J shed 11 bases, and the junction held 17 bases outside the gene matches. The CDR3 runs 15 residues. DNA for the CDR3: TGTGCCAGCAGCCGACCGGGACAGGCTAACTACGTGCAGTACTTC. Its translation is CASSRPGQANYVQYF.

This clonotype was observed at least ten times. The chain employs TRBV5-4 and TRBJ2-2; 9 bases are shared with TRBD2. This CDR3 is built from 16 residues. Trimming removed 4 bases from V and 5 bases from J; junction bases left unmatched: 9. Germline V lookup: CDR1 SGHNT, CDR2 YYREEE (reference sequence). The DNA of the CDR3 is TGTGCCAGCAGCCTTTTAGCGGGAGCTGTAACCGGGGAGCTGTTTTTT. Amino acid sequence: CASSLLAGAVTGELFF.

Details on this clonotype: A read error may be the cause here, since a much bigger clone is one base away. The gene calls are TRBV9 and TRBJ2-4; D gene ambiguous. This CDR3 has 14 amino acids. Trimming cost V 0 bases and J 15 bases, with 19 bases left between them. Germline-derived CDR1 and CDR2 are SGDLS and YYNGEE. This chain's CDR3 is CASSVDGDQETRYF. Written as DNA, the CDR3 is TGTGCCAGCAGCGTAGACGGAGACCAAGAGACCCGGTACTTC.

The V call is TRBV5-1, the J call TRBJ2-5; 11 nucleotides align to TRBD1. The last part of the DNA fits TRBJ2-7 better; the J call may be wrong. The CDR3 has 15 residues. CDR1 SGHRS and CDR2 YFSETQ come from the germline V gene. CDR3 nucleotide sequence: TGCGCCAGCAGCTTGGAGGGACAGGGGGGATACGAGCAGTACTTC. It yields the protein CASSLEGQGGYEQYF.

This clonotype was recorded many times. The chain couples TRBV11-2 to TRBJ2-3; D might be TRBD1 (7 bases). The V gene's germline CDR1 is SGHAT and CDR2 FQNNGV. This CDR3 comprises 17 residues. V lost 2 bases to trimming and J lost 6 bases, with 21 bases between them. The CDR3 here is CASSLWGLRGAGDTQYF. The CDR3 DNA reads TGTGCCAGCAGCTTATGGGGCCTCAGGGGGGCCGGGGATACGCAGTATTTT.

In its sample, this clonotype was seen many times. The CDR3 nucleotides read TGTGCCACCAGCGGCTTCAGGGAAGATACGCAGTATTTT. Translating it yields CATSGFREDTQYF. The chain links TRBV15 to TRBJ2-3; weak D call: TRBD1 (5 bases). This CDR3 spans 13 amino acids. V lost 5 bases and J 5 bases, leaving 11 bases between the germline ends. Germline values: CDR1 LNHNV, CDR2 YYDKDF (reference sequence).

V and J are TRBV11-3 and TRBJ2-5; 12 bases are shared with TRBD2. V lost 5 bases and J lost 4; bases outside the gene matches: 5. The CDR3 runs 15 residues. Germline lookup yields CDR1 SGHNT and CDR2 YENEEA. The CDR3 sequence: CASSPGTSGLETQYF. The CDR3, as DNA: TGTGCCAGCAGCCCAGGGACTAGCGGGTTAGAGACCCAGTACTTC.

In its sample, this clonotype was seen a few times. The chain combines TRBV5-6 with TRBJ2-3; D possibly matches TRBD1 or TRBD2 (5 bases each). The germline CDR1 and CDR2 sequences are SGHDT and YYEEEE. V was shortened by 2 bases and J by 2 bases, with 12 bases between the two germline ends. The CDR3 contains 15 residues. The CDR3 region has the DNA TGTGCCAGCAGCTTCGCAGGGACGATCACAGATACGCAGTATTTT. It is translated as CASSFAGTITDTQYF.

This chain links TRBV20-1 with TRBJ2-1; 9 bases map to TRBD2. Trimming removed 5 bases from V and 2 bases from J; junction bases left unmatched: 7. The length of the CDR3 is 15 residues. Germline V gene lookup returns CDR1 DFQATT and CDR2 SNEGSKA (reference sequence). CDR3 protein: CSALTAGGPYNEQFF. The DNA for the CDR3 is TGCAGTGCTCTGACAGCGGGGGGACCCTACAATGAGCAGTTCTTC.

At least ten counts were recorded for this clonotype. This chain links TRBV20-1 with TRBJ2-7; a weak D match, TRBD2 (6 bases). The CDR3 length is 16 residues. Germline lookup yields CDR1 DFQATT and CDR2 SNEGSKA (reference sequence). V lost 6 bases, J lost 1 base, and 22 bases lay in between. CDR3 DNA sequence: TGCAGTGCCTCTCAACCGAGACTAGGAAGTTCCTACGAGCAGTACTTC. This encodes CSASQPRLGSSYEQYF.

The sample holds many counts of this clonotype. This chain uses TRBV12-3 or TRBV12-4 with TRBJ2-7; 8 positions match TRBD1. The CDR3 totals 15 residues. The ends lost 3 bases at V and 2 bases at J; junction bases unmatched: 6. The CDR3 reads CASSFGQGRAYEQYF. The CDR3 DNA is TGTGCCAGCAGTTTCGGACAGGGAAGGGCCTACGAGCAGTACTTC.

This clonotype was seen many times. The V gene is TRBV7-3, the J gene TRBJ2-7, with 9 positions matching TRBD1. V shed 6 bases, J shed 10 bases, and the junction held 13 bases outside the gene matches. The germline V gene encodes CDR1 SGHTA and CDR2 FQGTGA. The CDR3 runs to 14 residues. DNA for the CDR3: TGTGCCAGCAGTTTCCGGGACAGGGAATGGAGCCAGTACTTC. Translating it yields CASSFRDREWSQYF.

There are many counts of this clonotype. The chain carries TRBV24-1 and TRBJ2-1; TRBD1 matches 7 bases. V lost 4 bases and J lost 8; bases outside the gene matches: 10. This CDR3 is built from 15 residues. Germline-derived CDR1 and CDR2 are KGHDR and SFDVKD. CDR3 in amino acids: CATSEGGRPKYEQFF. The DNA of the CDR3 is TGTGCCACCAGTGAAGGGGGCCGGCCGAAGTATGAGCAGTTCTTC.